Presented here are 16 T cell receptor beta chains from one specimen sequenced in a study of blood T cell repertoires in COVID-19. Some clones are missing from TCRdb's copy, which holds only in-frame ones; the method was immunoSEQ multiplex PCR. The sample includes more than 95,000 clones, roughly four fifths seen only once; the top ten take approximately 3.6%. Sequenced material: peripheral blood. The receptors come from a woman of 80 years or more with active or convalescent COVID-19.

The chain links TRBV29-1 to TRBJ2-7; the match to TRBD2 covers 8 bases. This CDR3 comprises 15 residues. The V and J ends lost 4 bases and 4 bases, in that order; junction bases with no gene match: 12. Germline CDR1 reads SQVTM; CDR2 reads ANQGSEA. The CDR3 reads CSVASGGWSAYEQYF. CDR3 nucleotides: TGCAGCGTTGCGTCGGGGGGGTGGTCGGCTTACGAGCAGTACTTC.

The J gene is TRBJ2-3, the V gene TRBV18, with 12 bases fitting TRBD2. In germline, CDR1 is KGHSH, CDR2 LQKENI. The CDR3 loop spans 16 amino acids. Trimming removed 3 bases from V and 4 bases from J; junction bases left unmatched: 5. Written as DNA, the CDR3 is TGTGCCAGCTCACCTCGGACTAGCGGGGCTGCAGATACGCAGTATTTT. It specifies CASSPRTSGAADTQYF.

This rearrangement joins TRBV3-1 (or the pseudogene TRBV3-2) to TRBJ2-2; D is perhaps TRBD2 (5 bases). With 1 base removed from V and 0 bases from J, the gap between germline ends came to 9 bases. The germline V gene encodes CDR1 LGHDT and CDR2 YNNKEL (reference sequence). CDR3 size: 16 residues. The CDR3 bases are TGTGCCAGCAGCCAAGTCAGCGGTCCGAACACCGGGGAGCTGTTTTTT. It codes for CASSQVSGPNTGELFF.

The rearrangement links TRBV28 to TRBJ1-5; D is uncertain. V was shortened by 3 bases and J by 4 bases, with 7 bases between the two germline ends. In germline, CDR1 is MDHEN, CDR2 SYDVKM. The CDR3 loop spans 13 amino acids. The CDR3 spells CASSFVLNQPQHF. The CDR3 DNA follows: TGTGCCAGCAGTTTTGTATTAAATCAGCCCCAGCATTTT.

CDR3 sequence: CSASEGAPGLGAFGANVLTF. CDR3 nucleotide sequence: TGCAGTGCTAGTGAGGGGGCCCCGGGACTAGGTGCGTTTGGGGCCAACGTCCTGACTTTC. The chain combines TRBV20-1 with TRBJ2-6; possibly TRBD2 for D (8 bases). Germline values: CDR1 DFQATT, CDR2 SNEGSKA (reference sequence). This CDR3 comprises 20 residues. Trimming removed 3 bases from V and 3 bases from J, with 27 bases in between.

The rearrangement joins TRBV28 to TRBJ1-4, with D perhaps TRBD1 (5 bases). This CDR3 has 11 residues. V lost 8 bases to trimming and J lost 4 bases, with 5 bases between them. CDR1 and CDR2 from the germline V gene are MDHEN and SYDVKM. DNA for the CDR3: TGTGCCAGCGACAGTAATGAAAAACTGTTTTTT. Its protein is CASDSNEKLFF.

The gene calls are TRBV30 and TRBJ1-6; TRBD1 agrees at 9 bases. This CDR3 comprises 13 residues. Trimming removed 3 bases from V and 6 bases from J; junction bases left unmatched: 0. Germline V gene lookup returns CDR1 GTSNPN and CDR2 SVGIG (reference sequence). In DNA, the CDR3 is TGTGCCTGGAGGGACAGGGGTAATTCACCCCTCCACTTT. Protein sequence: CAWRDRGNSPLHF.

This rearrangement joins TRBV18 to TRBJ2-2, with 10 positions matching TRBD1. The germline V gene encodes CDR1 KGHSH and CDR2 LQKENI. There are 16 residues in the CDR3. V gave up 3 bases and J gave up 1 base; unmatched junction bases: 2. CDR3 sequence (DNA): TGTGCCAGCTCACCGACAGGGGGCTTGAACACCGGGGAGCTGTTTTTT. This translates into CASSPTGGLNTGELFF.

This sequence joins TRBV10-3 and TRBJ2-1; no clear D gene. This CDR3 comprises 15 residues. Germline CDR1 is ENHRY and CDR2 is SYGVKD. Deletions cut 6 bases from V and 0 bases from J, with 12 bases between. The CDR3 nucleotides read TGTGCCATCAGGAAGACTGCGAGCTCCTACAATGAGCAGTTCTTC. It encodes CAIRKTASSYNEQFF.

The CDR3 loop reads CASSLNMYSNQPQHF. In DNA form, the CDR3 reads TGTGCCAGCAGTTTAAATATGTATAGCAATCAGCCCCAGCATTTT. This chain uses TRBV27 with TRBJ1-5; D remains unclear. In germline, CDR1 is MNHEY, CDR2 SMNVEV (reference sequence). The CDR3 consists of 15 residues. V was cut by 2 bases and J by 0 bases, with 8 bases left in between.

CDR3 amino acids: CASDRDRVDEQYF. The CDR3 DNA sequence: TGTGCCTCGGACCGGGACAGGGTGGACGAGCAGTACTTC. The chain is built from TRBV30 and TRBJ2-7, with TRBD1 matching 9 bases. Germline loops: CDR1 GTSNPN, CDR2 SVGIG (reference sequence). V shed 7 bases and J 5 bases; nucleotides not matched to a gene: 9. The CDR3 sequence is 13 residues long.

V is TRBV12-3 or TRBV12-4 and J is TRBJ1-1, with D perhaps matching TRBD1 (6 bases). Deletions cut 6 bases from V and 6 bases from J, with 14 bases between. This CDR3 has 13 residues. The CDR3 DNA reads TGTGCCAGCAGCAGCGGGGGGCGACCTGAAGCTTTCTTT. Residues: CASSSGGRPEAFF.

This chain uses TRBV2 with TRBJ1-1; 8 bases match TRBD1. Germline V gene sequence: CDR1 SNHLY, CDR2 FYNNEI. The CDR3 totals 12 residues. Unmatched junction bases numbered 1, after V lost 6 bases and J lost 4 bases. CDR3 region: CASRTGGTEAFF. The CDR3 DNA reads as TGTGCCAGCAGAACAGGGGGCACTGAAGCTTTCTTT.

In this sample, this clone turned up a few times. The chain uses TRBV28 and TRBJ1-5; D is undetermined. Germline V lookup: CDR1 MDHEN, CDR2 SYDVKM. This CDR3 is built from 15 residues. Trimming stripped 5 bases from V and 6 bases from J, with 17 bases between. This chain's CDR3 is CASSRGDFVSQPQHF. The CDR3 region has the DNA TGTGCCAGCAGTCGGGGAGACTTCGTGAGTCAGCCCCAGCATTTT.

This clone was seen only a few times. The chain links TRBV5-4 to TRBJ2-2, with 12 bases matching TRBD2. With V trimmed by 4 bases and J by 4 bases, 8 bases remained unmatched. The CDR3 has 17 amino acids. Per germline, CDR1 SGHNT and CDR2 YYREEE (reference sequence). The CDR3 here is CASSPGLAGTSTGELFF. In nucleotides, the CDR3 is TGTGCCAGCAGCCCAGGACTAGCGGGGACTTCCACCGGGGAGCTGTTTTTT.

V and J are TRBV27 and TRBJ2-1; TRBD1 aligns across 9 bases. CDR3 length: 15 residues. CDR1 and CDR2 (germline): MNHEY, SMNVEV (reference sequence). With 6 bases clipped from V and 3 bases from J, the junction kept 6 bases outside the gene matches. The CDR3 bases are TGTGCCAGCAGAACCGGGACAGGGCTCTACAATGAGCAGTTCTTC. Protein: CASRTGTGLYNEQFF.